The 16 T cell receptor beta chains presented below share a single source sample, sequenced in a study of beta chain features in type 1 diabetes listed by TCRdb under 2018. The research as a whole found: A moderate but significant shortening of TCRB CDR3 length was observed in type 1 diabetes patients in all four CD4+ subsets.

Libraries were prepared through the immunoSEQ multiplex PCR assay. The entire amount of isolated RNA was reverse transcribed using the High Capacity cDNA Reverse Transcription Kit, so the sequenced TCRB transcripts were expressed ones. Not all clones reach the TCRdb copy of this immuneACCESS table, which keeps in-frame sequences only. Checked studies attribute under half of the gap to unresolved V genes and leave the rest unexplained. This sample holds 300,000 to 450,000 clones; around 12% were observed only once. In total, the top ten clones hold about 0.01% of the sample. Antigen specificity for these receptors is unknown. The sequenced sample was naive CD4+ T cells from blood. The sample's cell subset or site label, in plain terms: true naive CD4+ T cells. The receptors come from a woman aged 18-29 years with type 1 diabetes.

The V call is TRBV19, the J call TRBJ2-1; 10 bases line up with TRBD1. Germline V gene sequence: CDR1 LNHDA, CDR2 SQIVND (reference sequence). The CDR3 totals 15 residues. V gave up 7 bases and J gave up 4 bases; unmatched junction bases: 7. Here the CDR3 reads CASTQDRGGYNEQFF. Here the CDR3 DNA reads TGTGCCAGTACTCAGGACAGGGGGGGATACAATGAGCAGTTCTTC.

The chain combines TRBV5-1 with TRBJ2-7; 9 bases fit TRBD1. Per the germline V gene, CDR1 is SGHRS and CDR2 is YFSETQ. Trimming cost V 3 bases and J 5 bases; bases outside gene matches: 6. This CDR3 is built from 14 residues. The CDR3 DNA reads as TGCGCCAGCAGCTCTGGACAGGGGCGCGACGAGCAGTACTTC. It specifies CASSSGQGRDEQYF.

V usage is TRBV25-1 and J usage is TRBJ2-7; D might be TRBD1 (6 bases). Trimming shortened V by 8 bases and J by 2 bases, and 13 bases separated the two germline ends. Germline CDR1 is MGHDK and CDR2 is SYGVNS. The CDR3 contains 13 residues. The CDR3 nucleotides read TGTGCCAGCGAGACAGGAGTAACCTACGAGCAGTACTTC. Protein sequence: CASETGVTYEQYF.

This chain links TRBV11-2 with TRBJ2-1; TRBD2 is a possible D gene (6 bases). The V end lost 2 bases, the J end lost 10 bases, and 12 bases lay between the germline ends. The V gene's germline CDR1 is SGHAT and CDR2 FQNNGV. CDR3 size: 13 residues. The CDR3 DNA reads as TGTGCCAGCAGCTTATTCAGCGGGCAAGAGCAGTTCTTC. Translated, it gives CASSLFSGQEQFF.

This clone came up a few times. V usage is TRBV28 and J usage is TRBJ2-1; 13 nucleotides agree with TRBD2. The CDR3 extends over 15 amino acids. CDR1 is MDHEN, CDR2 SYDVKM, per germline. The J segment lost 9 bases and the V segment lost 5 bases, leaving 7 bases of the junction unmatched. The CDR3 nucleotides are TGTGCCAGCAGTCAAGGGACTAGCGGGGCGGGTGAGCAGTTCTTC. Amino acid sequence: CASSQGTSGAGEQFF.

In its sample, this clone was seen a few times. V is TRBV2 and J is TRBJ2-1; D might be TRBD1 (6 bases). CDR3 length: 13 amino acids. Germline V CDR1 and CDR2: SNHLY, FYNNEI. Trimming removed 6 bases from V and 2 bases from J, with 8 bases in between. The CDR3 sequence: CASRQGPYNEQFF. Here the CDR3 DNA reads TGTGCCAGCAGACAGGGTCCCTACAATGAGCAGTTCTTC.

The CDR3 is CASRRQGDGEQYF. The CDR3 DNA sequence: TGTGCCAGCAGGAGACAGGGGGATGGCGAGCAGTACTTC. This chain connects TRBV6-5 to TRBJ2-7; 9 positions match TRBD1. The CDR3 has 13 amino acids. Germline V gives CDR1 MNHEY, CDR2 SVGAGI. The trim removed 6 bases at V and 6 bases at J, leaving 6 bases unmatched.

This clone occurred a few times. J is TRBJ2-7 and V is TRBV7-8; no clear D gene. Trimming shortened V by 1 base and J by 2 bases, and 15 bases separated the two germline ends. CDR1 is SGHVS and CDR2 is FQNEAQ in the germline V gene. The CDR3 totals 16 residues. DNA for the CDR3: TGTGCCAGCAGCTTAGAGGCGGTGGTCGGAGCCTACGAGCAGTACTTC. This encodes CASSLEAVVGAYEQYF.

This clone was seen a handful of times. The chain couples TRBV4-3 to TRBJ2-7; 9 nucleotides match TRBD2. This CDR3 region has 17 residues. The ends lost 4 bases at V and 2 bases at J; junction bases unmatched: 12. The V gene's germline CDR1 is LGHNA and CDR2 YSLEER. The CDR3 coding sequence is TGCGCCAGCAGCCCGATATCTAGCGGGAAGCCTACCTACGAGCAGTACTTC. Translation: CASSPISSGKPTYEQYF.

The rearrangement joins TRBV7-2 to TRBJ2-5; 8 bases fit TRBD2. Germline CDR1 is SGHTA and CDR2 is FQGNSA. The trim removed 5 bases at V and 1 base at J, leaving 9 bases unmatched. The CDR3 consists of 16 residues. The CDR3 reads CASSLSSGGVQETQYF. Here the CDR3 DNA reads TGTGCCAGCAGCCTCAGCAGCGGGGGAGTCCAAGAGACCCAGTACTTC.

This chain uses TRBV30 with TRBJ2-7, with D possibly being TRBD1 (6 bases). This CDR3 has 14 amino acids. V lost 3 bases, J lost 2 bases, and 14 bases lay in between. Germline loops: CDR1 GTSNPN, CDR2 SVGIG (reference sequence). The CDR3 DNA follows: TGTGCCTGGAGCCGAGGGGGAGTTCCCTACGAGCAGTACTTC. Encoded protein: CAWSRGGVPYEQYF.

The gene calls are TRBV28 and TRBJ2-7; possible D gene TRBD1, 5 bases. Germline loops: CDR1 MDHEN, CDR2 SYDVKM. V lost 7 bases to trimming and J lost 2 bases, with 18 bases between them. There are 15 residues in the CDR3. The CDR3 sequence is CASTGWTVDTYEQYF. CDR3 DNA: TGTGCCAGCACCGGGTGGACGGTGGACACCTACGAGCAGTACTTC.

The table lists this clone with a few counts. This chain uses TRBV5-1 with TRBJ1-1, with 7 bases identical to TRBD1. The V gene end was trimmed by 4 bases and the J gene end by 7 bases; junction bases not matched to a gene: 10. Germline CDR1 reads SGHRS; CDR2 reads YFSETQ. This CDR3 has 14 amino acids. CDR3 DNA: TGCGCCAGCAGCCTAAAGGGGACAGCCGATGAAGCTTTCTTT. This codes for CASSLKGTADEAFF.

V usage is TRBV11-2 and J usage is TRBJ2-1; possible D gene TRBD1, 7 bases. In germline, CDR1 is SGHAT, CDR2 FQNNGV. The V and J ends lost 5 bases and 8 bases respectively, with 19 bases between them. This CDR3 spans 15 amino acids. The CDR3 DNA reads TGTGCCAGCAGCCTCGCAGGGGGGTTTATGTATGAGCAGTTCTTC. Translated: CASSLAGGFMYEQFF.

As DNA, the CDR3 is TGTGCCAGCAGCTTAGCGCTGACTAGCTCCTACAATGAGCAGTTCTTC. This sequence encodes CASSLALTSSYNEQFF. This sequence joins TRBV7-2 and TRBJ2-1; weak D call: TRBD2 (6 bases). The CDR3 is 16 amino acids. Trimming stripped 0 bases from V and 0 bases from J, with 9 bases between. Germline CDR1 and CDR2: SGHTA and FQGNSA.

Only a few counts were recorded for this clone. The V gene is TRBV7-2, the J gene TRBJ2-5; 9 nucleotides align to TRBD2. This CDR3 has 15 residues. Germline CDR1 SGHTA, CDR2 FQGNSA. Trimming cost V 4 bases and J 3 bases; bases outside gene matches: 6. The CDR3 coding sequence is TGTGCCAGCAGCTGGTCCGCTAGCGGGGAAGAGACCCAGTACTTC. Its translation: CASSWSASGEETQYF.